The clone carrying this T cell receptor beta chain was seen many times. Its matching antigen is unknown. The library tagged individual cDNA molecules with unique molecular identifiers. TCRdb reprocessed the 5' RACE reads via MiXCR and lists one record per CDR3 protein. This sample yields about 140,000 distinct CDR3 sequences, of which around 4.4% are seen a single time; 1.2% to 1.5% belongs to the top ten. Unfractionated whole blood yielded total RNA. This record belongs to a study of human T cells and chemical hapten exposure. There are 16 residues in the CDR3. Germline trimming cut 3 bases from V and 4 bases from J; bases unmatched to any gene: 5. Notes on the study in general: Once DPC sensitization occurred, TCRs above 1 in 1000 frequency showed no change.

The source is a female donor in good health. The V gene is TRBV12-3 or TRBV12-4, the J gene TRBJ2-3, with 12 bases matching TRBD2. As DNA, the CDR3 is TGTGCCAGCAGTTTGCCTAGCGGGGGGGTATCAGATACGCAGTATTTT. Its protein is CASSLPSGGVSDTQYF.